The present TCR beta chain was sequenced within a study of blood T cell repertoires in COVID-19. Assay: immunoSEQ multiplex PCR; the TCRdb copy retains only in-frame clones and omits some. The sample yields about 200,000 clones, more than 70% seen once. After removal of 1 base from V and 8 bases from J, the junction contained 8 bases not matched to a gene. The CDR3 spans 15 residues. From germline, CDR1 is SGHRS and CDR2 YFSETQ. The V gene is TRBV5-1, the J gene TRBJ2-1; TRBD2 agrees at 8 bases. The specimen was PBMCs or T cells enriched from blood (not recorded which). The origin of this receptor is a middle-aged man with acute COVID-19. The CDR3 coding sequence is TGCGCCAGCAGCTTGCCAGCGGGAGATGTGGATGAGCAGTTCTTC. It is translated as CASSLPAGDVDEQFF.